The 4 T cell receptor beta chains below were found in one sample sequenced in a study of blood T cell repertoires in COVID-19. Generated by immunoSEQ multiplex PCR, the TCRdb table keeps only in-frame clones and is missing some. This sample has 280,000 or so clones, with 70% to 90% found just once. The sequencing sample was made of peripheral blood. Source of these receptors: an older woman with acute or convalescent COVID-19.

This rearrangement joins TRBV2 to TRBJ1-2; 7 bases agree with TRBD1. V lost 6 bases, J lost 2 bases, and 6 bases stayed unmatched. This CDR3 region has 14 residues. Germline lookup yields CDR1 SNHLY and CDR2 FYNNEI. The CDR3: CASSRQGANYGYTF. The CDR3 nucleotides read TGTGCCAGCAGCCGACAGGGAGCGAACTATGGCTACACCTTC.

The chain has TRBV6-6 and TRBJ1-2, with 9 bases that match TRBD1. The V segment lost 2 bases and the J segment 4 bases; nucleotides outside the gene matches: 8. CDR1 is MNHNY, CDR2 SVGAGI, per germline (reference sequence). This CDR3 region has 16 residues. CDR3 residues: CASSYPPGTGTYGYTF. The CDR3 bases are TGTGCCAGCAGTTACCCGCCCGGGACAGGGACCTATGGCTACACCTTC.

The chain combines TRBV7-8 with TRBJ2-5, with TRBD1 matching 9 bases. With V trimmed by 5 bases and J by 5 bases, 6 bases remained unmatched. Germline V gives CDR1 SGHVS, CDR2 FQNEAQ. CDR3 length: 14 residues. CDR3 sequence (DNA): TGTGCCAGCAGCGCGGGACAGGGAGGCGAGACCCAGTACTTC. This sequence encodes CASSAGQGGETQYF.

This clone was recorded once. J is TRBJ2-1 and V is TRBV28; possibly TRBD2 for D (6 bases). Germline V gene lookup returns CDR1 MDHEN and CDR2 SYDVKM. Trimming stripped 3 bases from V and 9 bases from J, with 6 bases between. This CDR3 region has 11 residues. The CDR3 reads CASSLEGEQFF. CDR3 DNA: TGTGCCAGCAGTTTGGAGGGTGAGCAGTTCTTC. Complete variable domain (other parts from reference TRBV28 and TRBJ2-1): DVKVTQSSRYLVKRTGEKVFLECVQDMDHENMFWYRQDPGLGLRLIYFSYDVKMKEKGDIPEGYSVSREKKERFSLILESASTNQTSMYLCASSLEGEQFFGPGTRLTVL.